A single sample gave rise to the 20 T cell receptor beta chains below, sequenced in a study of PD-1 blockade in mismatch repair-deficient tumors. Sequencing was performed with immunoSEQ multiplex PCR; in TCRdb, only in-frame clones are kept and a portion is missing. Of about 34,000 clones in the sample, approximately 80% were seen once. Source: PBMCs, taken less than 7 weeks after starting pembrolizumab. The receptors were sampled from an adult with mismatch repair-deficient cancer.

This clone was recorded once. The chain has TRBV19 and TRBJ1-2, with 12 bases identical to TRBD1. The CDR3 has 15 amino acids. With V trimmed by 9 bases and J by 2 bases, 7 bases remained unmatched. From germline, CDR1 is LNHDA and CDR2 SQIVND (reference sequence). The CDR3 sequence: CASRDRGRENYGYTF. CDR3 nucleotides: TGTGCCAGCCGGGACAGGGGGCGCGAGAACTATGGCTACACCTTC.

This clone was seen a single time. The CDR3 spells CASSLPSGVKGDTQYF. DNA for the CDR3: TGCGCCAGCAGCTTGCCCAGCGGGGTTAAGGGGGATACGCAGTATTTT. V gene TRBV5-1 combines with J gene TRBJ2-3; 7 nucleotides agree with TRBD2. Looked up from germline, CDR1 is SGHRS and CDR2 is YFSETQ. This CDR3 has 16 amino acids. With V trimmed by 1 base and J by 6 bases, 11 bases remained unmatched.

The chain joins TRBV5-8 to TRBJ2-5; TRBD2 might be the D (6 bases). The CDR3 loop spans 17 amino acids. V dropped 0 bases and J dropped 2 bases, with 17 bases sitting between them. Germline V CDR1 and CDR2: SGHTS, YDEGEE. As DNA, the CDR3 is TGTGCCAGCAGCTTGGGGGGGGTCAGTGGGATACAAGAGACCCAGTACTTC. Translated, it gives CASSLGGVSGIQETQYF.

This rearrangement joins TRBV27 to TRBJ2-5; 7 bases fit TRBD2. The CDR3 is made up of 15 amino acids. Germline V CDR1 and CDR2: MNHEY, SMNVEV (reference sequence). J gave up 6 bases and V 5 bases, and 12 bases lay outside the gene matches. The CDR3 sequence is CASSRGGLGIQTQYF. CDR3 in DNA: TGTGCCAGCAGTAGGGGAGGGCTAGGGATCCAGACCCAGTACTTC.

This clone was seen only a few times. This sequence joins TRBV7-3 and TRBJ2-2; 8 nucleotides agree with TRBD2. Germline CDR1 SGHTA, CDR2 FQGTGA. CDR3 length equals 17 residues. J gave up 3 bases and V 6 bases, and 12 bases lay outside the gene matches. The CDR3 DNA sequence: TGTGCCAGCAGATTATTCACGGGAGGGGAACACACCGGGGAGCTGTTTTTT. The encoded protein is CASRLFTGGEHTGELFF.

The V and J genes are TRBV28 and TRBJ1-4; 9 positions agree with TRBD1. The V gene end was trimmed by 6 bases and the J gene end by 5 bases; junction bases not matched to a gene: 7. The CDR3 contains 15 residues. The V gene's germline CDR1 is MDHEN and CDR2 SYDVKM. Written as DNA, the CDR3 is TGTGCCAGCAGCCAACACGGGACAGGGAATGAAAAACTGTTTTTT. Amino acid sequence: CASSQHGTGNEKLFF. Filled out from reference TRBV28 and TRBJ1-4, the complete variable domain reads DVKVTQSSRYLVKRTGEKVFLECVQDMDHENMFWYRQDPGLGLRLIYFSYDVKMKEKGDIPEGYSVSREKKERFSLILESASTNQTSMYLCASSQHGTGNEKLFFGSGTQLSVL.

The CDR3 region has the DNA TGTGCCACCTCCGGAGGAGGGGGACAGGTGTCCTACGAGCAGTACTTC. This sequence encodes CATSGGGGQVSYEQYF. The J gene is TRBJ2-7, the V gene TRBV7-9; 8 bases match TRBD1. The CDR3 covers 16 residues. The junction had 15 bases not matched to a gene; V was cut back by 10 bases and J by 1 base. Germline loops: CDR1 SEHNR, CDR2 FQNEAQ (reference sequence).

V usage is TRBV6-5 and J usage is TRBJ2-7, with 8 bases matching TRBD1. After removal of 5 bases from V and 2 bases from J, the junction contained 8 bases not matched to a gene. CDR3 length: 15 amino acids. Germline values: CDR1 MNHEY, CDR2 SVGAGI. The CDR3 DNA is TGTGCCAGCAGTCCGAGGACAGGGACAACCTACGAGCAGTACTTC. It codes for CASSPRTGTTYEQYF.

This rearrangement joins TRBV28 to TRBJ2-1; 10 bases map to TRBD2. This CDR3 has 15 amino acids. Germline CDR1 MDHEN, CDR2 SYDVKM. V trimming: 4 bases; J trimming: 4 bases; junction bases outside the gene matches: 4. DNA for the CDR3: TGTGCCAGCAGTTCCGGACTAGCGGTATACAATGAGCAGTTCTTC. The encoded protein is CASSSGLAVYNEQFF.

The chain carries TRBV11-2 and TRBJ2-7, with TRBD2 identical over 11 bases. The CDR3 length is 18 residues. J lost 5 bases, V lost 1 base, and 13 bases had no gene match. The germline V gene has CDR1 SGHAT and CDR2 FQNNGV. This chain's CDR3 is CASSLVIRLAGGGNEQYF. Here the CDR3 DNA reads TGTGCCAGCAGCTTAGTAATTCGGCTAGCGGGAGGCGGAAACGAGCAGTACTTC.

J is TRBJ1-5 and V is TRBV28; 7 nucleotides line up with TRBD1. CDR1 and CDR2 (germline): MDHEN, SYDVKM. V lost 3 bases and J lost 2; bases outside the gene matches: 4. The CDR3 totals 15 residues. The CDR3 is CASSFEGARNQPQHF. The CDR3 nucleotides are TGTGCCAGCAGTTTTGAGGGGGCTCGCAATCAGCCCCAGCATTTT. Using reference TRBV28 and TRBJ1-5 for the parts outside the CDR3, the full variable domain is DVKVTQSSRYLVKRTGEKVFLECVQDMDHENMFWYRQDPGLGLRLIYFSYDVKMKEKGDIPEGYSVSREKKERFSLILESASTNQTSMYLCASSFEGARNQPQHFGDGTRLSIL.

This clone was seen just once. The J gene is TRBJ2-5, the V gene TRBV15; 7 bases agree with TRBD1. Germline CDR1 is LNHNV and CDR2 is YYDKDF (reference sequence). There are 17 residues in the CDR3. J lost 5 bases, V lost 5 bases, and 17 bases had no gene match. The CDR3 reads CATSEMVRDRLRETQYF. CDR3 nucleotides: TGTGCCACCAGCGAAATGGTCCGGGACAGATTAAGGGAGACCCAGTACTTC. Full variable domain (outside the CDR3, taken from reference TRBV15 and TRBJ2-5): DAMVIQNPRYQVTQFGKPVTLSCSQTLNHNVMYWYQQKSSQAPKLLFHYYDKDFNNEADTPDNFQSRRPNTSFCFLDIRSPGLGDTAMYLCATSEMVRDRLRETQYFGPGTRLLVL.

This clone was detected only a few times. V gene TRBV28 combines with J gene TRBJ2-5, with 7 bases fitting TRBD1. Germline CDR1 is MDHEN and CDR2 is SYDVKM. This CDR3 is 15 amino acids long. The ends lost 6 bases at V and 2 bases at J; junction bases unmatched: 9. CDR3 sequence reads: CASSPWTGSQETQYF. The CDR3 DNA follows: TGTGCCAGCAGCCCTTGGACAGGATCTCAAGAGACCCAGTACTTC.

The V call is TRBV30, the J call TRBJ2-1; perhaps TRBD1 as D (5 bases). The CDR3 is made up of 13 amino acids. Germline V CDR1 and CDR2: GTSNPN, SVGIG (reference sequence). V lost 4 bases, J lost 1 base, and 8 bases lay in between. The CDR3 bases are TGTGCCTGGATCCCAGGGTCCTACAATGAGCAGTTCTTC. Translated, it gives CAWIPGSYNEQFF.

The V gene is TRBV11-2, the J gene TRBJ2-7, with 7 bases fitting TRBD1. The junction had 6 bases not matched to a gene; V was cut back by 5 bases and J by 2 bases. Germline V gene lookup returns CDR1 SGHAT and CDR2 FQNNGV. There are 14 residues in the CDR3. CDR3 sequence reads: CASSRDRVPYEQYF. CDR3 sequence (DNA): TGTGCCAGCAGCCGAGACAGGGTCCCCTACGAGCAGTACTTC.

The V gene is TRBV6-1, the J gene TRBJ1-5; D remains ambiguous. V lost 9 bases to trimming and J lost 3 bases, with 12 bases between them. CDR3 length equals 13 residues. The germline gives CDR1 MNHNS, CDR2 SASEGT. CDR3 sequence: CASTPGYNQPQHF. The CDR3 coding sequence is TGTGCCAGTACGCCGGGATACAATCAGCCCCAGCATTTT.

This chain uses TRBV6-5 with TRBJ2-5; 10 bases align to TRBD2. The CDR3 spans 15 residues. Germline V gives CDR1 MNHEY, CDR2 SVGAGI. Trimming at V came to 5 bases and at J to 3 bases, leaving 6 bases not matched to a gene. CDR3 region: CASSPGTSVKETQYF. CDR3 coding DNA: TGTGCCAGCAGTCCCGGGACTAGCGTAAAAGAGACCCAGTACTTC.

The CDR3 sequence: CASSPVLQGRETQYF. In DNA, the CDR3 is TGTGCCAGCTCACCAGTCCTACAGGGGCGAGAGACCCAGTACTTC. This sequence joins TRBV18 and TRBJ2-5; 7 nucleotides agree with TRBD1. This CDR3 has 15 amino acids. Germline CDR1 reads KGHSH; CDR2 reads LQKENI. Trimming removed 2 bases from V and 4 bases from J; junction bases left unmatched: 7.

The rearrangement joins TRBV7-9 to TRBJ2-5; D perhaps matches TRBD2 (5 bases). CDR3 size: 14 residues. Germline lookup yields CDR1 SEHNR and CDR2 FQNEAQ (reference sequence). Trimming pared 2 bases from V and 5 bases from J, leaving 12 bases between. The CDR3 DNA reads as TGTGCCAGCAGCTTAAGTGAGGGCCAGGAGACCCAGTACTTC. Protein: CASSLSEGQETQYF.

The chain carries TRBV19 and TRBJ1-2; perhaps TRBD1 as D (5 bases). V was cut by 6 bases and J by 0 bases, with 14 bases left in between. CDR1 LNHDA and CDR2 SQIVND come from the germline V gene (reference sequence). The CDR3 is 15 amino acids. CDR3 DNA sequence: TGTGCCAGTAGAATAACAGGAGCCTCTAACTATGGCTACACCTTC. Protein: CASRITGASNYGYTF.